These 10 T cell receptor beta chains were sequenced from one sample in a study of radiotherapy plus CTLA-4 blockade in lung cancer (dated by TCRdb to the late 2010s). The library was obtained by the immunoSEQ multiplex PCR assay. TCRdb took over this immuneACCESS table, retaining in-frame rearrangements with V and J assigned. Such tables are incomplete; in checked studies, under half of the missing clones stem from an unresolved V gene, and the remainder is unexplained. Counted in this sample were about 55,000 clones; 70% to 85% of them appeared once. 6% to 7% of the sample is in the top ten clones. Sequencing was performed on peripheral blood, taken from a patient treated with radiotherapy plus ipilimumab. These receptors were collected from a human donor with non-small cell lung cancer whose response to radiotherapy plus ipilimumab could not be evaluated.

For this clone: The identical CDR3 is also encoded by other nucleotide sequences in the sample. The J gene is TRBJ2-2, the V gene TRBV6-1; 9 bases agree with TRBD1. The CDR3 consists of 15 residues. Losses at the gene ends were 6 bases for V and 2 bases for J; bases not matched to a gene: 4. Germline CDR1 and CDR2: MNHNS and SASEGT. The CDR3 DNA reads TGTGCCAGCAGCGCGGGACAGGGAAACACCGGGGAGCTGTTTTTT. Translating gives CASSAGQGNTGELFF.

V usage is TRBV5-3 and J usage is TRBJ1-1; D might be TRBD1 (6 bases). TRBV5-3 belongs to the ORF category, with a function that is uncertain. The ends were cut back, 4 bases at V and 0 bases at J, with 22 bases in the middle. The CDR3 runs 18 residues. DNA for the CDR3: TGTGCCAGAAGCCCCCCAACAGGGATCTTACCTTTGAACACTGAAGCTTTCTTT. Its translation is CARSPPTGILPLNTEAFF.

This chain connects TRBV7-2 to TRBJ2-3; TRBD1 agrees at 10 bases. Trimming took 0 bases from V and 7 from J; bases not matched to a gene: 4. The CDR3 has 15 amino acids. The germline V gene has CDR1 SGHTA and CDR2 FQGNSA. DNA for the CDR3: TGTGCCAGCAGCTTAGCGGGACAGGGGCTATATACGCAGTATTTT. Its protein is CASSLAGQGLYTQYF.

CDR3: CASSVGGINTEAFF. CDR3 DNA: TGTGCCAGCAGTGTAGGAGGGATAAACACTGAAGCTTTCTTT. The rearrangement uses TRBV28 and TRBJ1-1; the D is unclear. The CDR3 consists of 14 residues. Trimming took off 5 bases at V and 2 bases at J, with 12 bases between the two ends. From germline, CDR1 is MDHEN and CDR2 SYDVKM.

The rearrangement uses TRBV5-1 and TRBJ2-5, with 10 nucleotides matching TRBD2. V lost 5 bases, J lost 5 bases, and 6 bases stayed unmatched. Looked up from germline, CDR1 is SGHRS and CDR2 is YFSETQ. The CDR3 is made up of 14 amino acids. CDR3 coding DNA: TGCGCCAGCAGTACTAGCGGGATGAGGGAGACCCAGTACTTC. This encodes CASSTSGMRETQYF.

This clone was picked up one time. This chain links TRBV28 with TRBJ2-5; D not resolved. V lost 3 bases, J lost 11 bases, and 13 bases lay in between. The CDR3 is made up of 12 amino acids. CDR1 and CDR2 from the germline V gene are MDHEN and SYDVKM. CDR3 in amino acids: CASSLTASYQYF. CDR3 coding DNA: TGTGCCAGCAGTTTGACTGCCTCTTATCAGTACTTC.

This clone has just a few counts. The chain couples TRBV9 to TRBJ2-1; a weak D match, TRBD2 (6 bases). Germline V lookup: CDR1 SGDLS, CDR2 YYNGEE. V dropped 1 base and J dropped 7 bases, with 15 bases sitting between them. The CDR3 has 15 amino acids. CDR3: CASSVLEGLRNEQFF. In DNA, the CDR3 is TGTGCCAGCAGCGTATTGGAGGGCCTTAGGAATGAGCAGTTCTTC.

The CDR3 DNA reads as TGTGCCAGCAGTTCGACGCGGAGAGGCTATGGCTACACCTTC. Protein sequence: CASSSTRRGYGYTF. The chain recombines TRBV6-5 with TRBJ1-2; unclear D gene. CDR3 length equals 14 residues. Germline loops: CDR1 MNHEY, CDR2 SVGAGI. V lost 4 bases to trimming and J lost 4 bases, with 13 bases between them.

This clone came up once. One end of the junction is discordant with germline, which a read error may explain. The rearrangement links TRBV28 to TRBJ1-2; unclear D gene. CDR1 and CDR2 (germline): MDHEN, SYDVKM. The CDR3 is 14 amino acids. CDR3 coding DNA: TGTGCCAGCAGTTTACTGCAGCGTAACTATGACTACACCTTC. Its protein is CASSLLQRNYDYTF.

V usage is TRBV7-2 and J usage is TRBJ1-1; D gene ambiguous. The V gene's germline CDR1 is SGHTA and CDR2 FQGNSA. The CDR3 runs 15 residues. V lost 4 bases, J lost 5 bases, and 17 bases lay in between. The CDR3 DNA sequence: TGTGCCAGCAGCTCCCAGGCGACGGGGTCGACTGAAGCTTTCTTT. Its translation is CASSSQATGSTEAFF.